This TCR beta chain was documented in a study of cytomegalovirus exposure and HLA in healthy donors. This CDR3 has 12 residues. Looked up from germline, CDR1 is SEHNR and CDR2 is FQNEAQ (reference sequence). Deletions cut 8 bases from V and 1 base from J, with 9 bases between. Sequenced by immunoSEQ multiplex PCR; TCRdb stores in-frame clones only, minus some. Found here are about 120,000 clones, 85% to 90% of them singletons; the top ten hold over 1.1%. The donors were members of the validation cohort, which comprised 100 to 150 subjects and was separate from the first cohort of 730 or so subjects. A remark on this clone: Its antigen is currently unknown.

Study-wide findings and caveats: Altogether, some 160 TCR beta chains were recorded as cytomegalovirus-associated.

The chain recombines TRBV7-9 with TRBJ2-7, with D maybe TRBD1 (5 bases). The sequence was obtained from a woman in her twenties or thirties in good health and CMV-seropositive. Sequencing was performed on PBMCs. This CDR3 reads CASGAGSYEQYF. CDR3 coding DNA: TGTGCCAGCGGGGCAGGTTCCTACGAGCAGTACTTC.